This entry lists 14 T cell receptor beta chains sequenced from one sample in a study of cytomegalovirus exposure and HLA in healthy donors. PCR employed 60 Vbeta and 13 Jbeta primers. Assay: immunoSEQ multiplex PCR; the TCRdb copy retains only in-frame clones and omits some. The sample holds about 140,000 clones; roughly four fifths are singletons and the top ten take about 1.4%. Sequencing was carried out using PBMCs. These receptor sequences come from a man aged 30-40 years in good health and CMV-seropositive.

This chain joins TRBV6-5 and TRBJ1-2; maybe TRBD1 (5 bases). V lost 6 bases to trimming and J lost 6 bases, with 20 bases between them. Germline-derived CDR1 and CDR2 are MNHEY and SVGAGI. The CDR3 has 15 amino acids. CDR3 in DNA: TGTGCCAGCAGATTCGGACAAGGAAAGATCCATGGCTACACCTTC. It is translated as CASRFGQGKIHGYTF.

The gene calls are TRBV6-6 and TRBJ2-1, with TRBD1 matching over 7 bases. The CDR3 totals 14 residues. CDR1 is MNHNY, CDR2 SVGAGI, per germline (reference sequence). V trimming: 6 bases; J trimming: 2 bases; junction bases outside the gene matches: 4. The DNA for the CDR3 is TGTGCCAGCAGGCGACAGGGAGCCTACAATGAGCAGTTCTTC. Amino acids: CASRRQGAYNEQFF.

Comment on this clone: The conserved final phenylalanine or tryptophan is absent from the CDR3, which likely points to a read error. It is unclear where the CDR3 begins or ends on the DNA, so no DNA is shown, and the CDR3 is as TCRdb lists it. CDR3 amino acids: CASSQQGAGSRI. This rearrangement joins TRBV27 to TRBJ2-7; the table's D call, TRBD1, has no DNA check behind it. Both ends counted, the CDR3 spans 12 residues. Germline V gene sequence: CDR1 MNHEY, CDR2 SMNVEV (reference sequence).

The chain employs TRBV28 and TRBJ1-4; D is unclear. V dropped 3 bases and J dropped 5 bases, with 13 bases sitting between them. The germline gives CDR1 MDHEN, CDR2 SYDVKM. The CDR3 extends over 15 amino acids. Here the CDR3 DNA reads TGTGCCAGCAGTTTTGACGACATGACAAATGAAAAACTGTTTTTT. Its translation: CASSFDDMTNEKLFF.

This chain connects TRBV5-1 to TRBJ2-5, with 14 nucleotides matching TRBD2. This CDR3 has 19 residues. V gave up 3 bases and J gave up 2 bases; unmatched junction bases: 12. Germline V gene sequence: CDR1 SGHRS, CDR2 YFSETQ. Written as DNA, the CDR3 is TGCGCCAGCAGCTCAAGGACTAGCGGGGGGTATACCCCTCAAGAGACCCAGTACTTC. Its protein product is CASSSRTSGGYTPQETQYF.

V and J are TRBV13 and TRBJ2-7, with TRBD1 as a possible D gene (6 bases). The germline V gene has CDR1 PRHDT and CDR2 FYEKMQ (reference sequence). V gave up 0 bases and J gave up 0 bases, with 9 bases separating them. This CDR3 spans 15 amino acids. The CDR3 DNA sequence: TGTGCCAGCAGCTTAGGGTGGACAGACTCCTACGAGCAGTACTTC. It translates to CASSLGWTDSYEQYF.

The chain employs TRBV27 and TRBJ1-6; 9 nucleotides line up with TRBD1. This CDR3 comprises 15 residues. V shed 3 bases and J 7 bases; nucleotides not matched to a gene: 4. Germline CDR1 MNHEY, CDR2 SMNVEV (reference sequence). CDR3 bases: TGTGCCAGCAGTTTTTCCGGGACAGGGAATTCACCCCTCCACTTT. It yields the protein CASSFSGTGNSPLHF.

This sequence joins TRBV20-1 and TRBJ1-2; no clear D. The CDR3 extends over 11 amino acids. Germline V CDR1 and CDR2: DFQATT, SNEGSKA (reference sequence). V lost 4 bases and J lost 8, with 11 bases in between. The CDR3 DNA is TGCAGTGCTACGCCTGGCGGAGGCTACACCTTC. Translating it yields CSATPGGGYTF.

The chain joins TRBV6-5 to TRBJ1-2; possibly TRBD1 for D (6 bases). Trimming left V 6 bases short and J 4 bases short, with 12 bases between. This CDR3 is 13 amino acids long. The germline CDR1 and CDR2 sequences are MNHEY and SVGAGI. As DNA, the CDR3 is TGTGCCAGCAGCCTCGGGACATCCTATGGCTACACCTTC. Translation: CASSLGTSYGYTF.

The CDR3, as DNA: TGTGCCAGCAGCTTAGCTGGACAAAGCTCTGGGGCCAACGTCCTGACTTTC. Translating it yields CASSLAGQSSGANVLTF. V usage is TRBV5-4 and J usage is TRBJ2-6, with TRBD1 as a possible D gene (5 bases). Deletions cut 2 bases from V and 0 bases from J, with 12 bases between. The germline CDR1 and CDR2 sequences are SGHNT and YYREEE (reference sequence). CDR3 length: 17 residues. Supplemented by reference TRBV5-4 and TRBJ2-6, the full variable domain reads ETGVTQSPTHLIKTRGQQVTLRCSSQSGHNTVSWYQQALGQGPQFIFQYYREEENGRGNFPPRFSGLQFPNYSSELNVNALELDDSALYLCASSLAGQSSGANVLTFGAGSRLTVL.

The rearrangement joins TRBV6-4 to TRBJ2-1; tentative D call: TRBD2 (7 bases). Germline assignment: CDR1 MRHNA and CDR2 SNTAGT. This CDR3 region has 15 residues. V was clipped by 6 bases and J by 5 bases, with 17 bases between them. DNA for the CDR3: TGTGCCAGCAGCGATTACGGGGGGCGGGACAATGAGCAGTTCTTC. Amino acids: CASSDYGGRDNEQFF.

This clone was counted once. This chain connects TRBV6-6 to TRBJ1-1; D might be TRBD1 (5 bases). Germline lookup yields CDR1 MNHNY and CDR2 SVGAGI (reference sequence). The CDR3 extends over 13 amino acids. V was trimmed by 6 bases and J by 9 bases, leaving 17 bases between them. CDR3 in DNA: TGTGCCAGCAGCCTGAGGGGAGGTAGGAAAGCTTTCTTT. Encoded protein: CASSLRGGRKAFF.

This clone was observed a single time. The chain has TRBV6-1 and TRBJ2-1; 8 bases are a match to TRBD1. Germline V gene sequence: CDR1 MNHNS, CDR2 SASEGT. This CDR3 has 16 residues. J was trimmed by 2 bases and V by 2 bases; bases with no gene match: 5. The CDR3 region has the DNA TGTGCCAGCAGTGAACTGACAGGGGAACCCTACAATGAGCAGTTCTTC. Protein sequence: CASSELTGEPYNEQFF.

Details on this clone: This same CDR3 is encoded by further DNA sequences in the sample. The chain links TRBV7-9 to TRBJ2-2, with D maybe TRBD2 (5 bases). In germline, CDR1 is SEHNR, CDR2 FQNEAQ (reference sequence). CDR3 size: 16 residues. The V end lost 4 bases, the J end lost 0 bases, and 12 bases lay between the germline ends. The CDR3 spells CASSSGSFANTGELFF. The CDR3 coding sequence is TGTGCCAGCAGCTCGGGAAGCTTCGCGAACACCGGGGAGCTGTTTTTT.